Listed here are 9 T cell receptor beta chains from one sample, sequenced in a study of OX40 agonist ivuxolimab in advanced cancers. The method was immunoSEQ multiplex PCR; TCRdb's version includes in-frame clones alone and lacks a portion of them. This sample has tens of thousands of clones, with roughly 86% found just once. The material sequenced was CD4+ or CD8+ T cells sorted from blood, taken in a trial of the OX40 agonist ivuxolimab. These receptors all stem from an adult with an advanced solid tumor such as melanoma, head and neck, liver or kidney cancer.

The rearrangement links TRBV18 to TRBJ2-1; 14 bases agree with TRBD2. The CDR3 sequence is 17 residues long. Trimming took 1 base from V and 5 from J; bases not matched to a gene: 4. Germline V gene lookup returns CDR1 KGHSH and CDR2 LQKENI. In DNA, the CDR3 is TGTGCCAGCTCACCACGACTAGCGGGAGGGCCCGACAATGAGCAGTTCTTC. This translates into CASSPRLAGGPDNEQFF.

Worth noting for this clone: Distinct nucleotide sequences in the sample also encode this CDR3. J is TRBJ2-5 and V is TRBV5-4; D perhaps matches TRBD1 (6 bases). The germline V and J ends were trimmed by 5 bases and 0 bases, with 8 bases remaining between them. CDR3 size: 13 residues. Germline assignment: CDR1 SGHNT and CDR2 YYREEE (reference sequence). Here the CDR3 reads CASRQGYQETQYF. The CDR3, as DNA: TGTGCCAGCAGGCAGGGGTACCAAGAGACCCAGTACTTC.

V is TRBV18 and J is TRBJ1-1; 9 bases agree with TRBD1. The CDR3 extends over 19 amino acids. In germline, CDR1 is KGHSH, CDR2 LQKENI. V shed 3 bases, J shed 4 bases, and the junction held 18 bases outside the gene matches. The CDR3 reads CASSPALKDRGEVSTEAFF. CDR3 coding DNA: TGTGCCAGCTCACCGGCACTGAAGGACAGGGGCGAGGTTTCCACTGAAGCTTTCTTT.

The chain links TRBV6-1 to TRBJ2-3; D possibly corresponds to TRBD1 (6 bases). The V end was cut by 6 bases, the J end by 9 bases, with 13 bases between. Germline lookup yields CDR1 MNHNS and CDR2 SASEGT. This CDR3 spans 12 amino acids. CDR3: CASRRADRTQYF. The CDR3 nucleotides are TGTGCCAGCAGGCGGGCGGACAGAACGCAGTATTTT.

The CDR3 DNA reads as TGTGCCAGCACCGTCCTCGACCAGGGCCACGAGCAGTACTTC. It codes for CASTVLDQGHEQYF. This rearrangement joins TRBV11-2 to TRBJ2-7; a weak D match, TRBD1 (5 bases). The germline V gene encodes CDR1 SGHAT and CDR2 FQNNGV. The CDR3 runs 14 residues. The V gene lost 7 bases and the J gene lost 5 bases, with 18 bases spanning the gap.

J is TRBJ1-5 and V is TRBV6-1; D gene uncertain. V gave up 0 bases and J gave up 0 bases, with 9 bases separating them. There are 16 residues in the CDR3. CDR1 is MNHNS and CDR2 is SASEGT in the germline V gene. As DNA, the CDR3 is TGTGCCAGCAGTGAAGCCGTACCCTATAGCAATCAGCCCCAGCATTTT. Protein sequence: CASSEAVPYSNQPQHF.

This sequence joins TRBV11-1 and TRBJ1-6; D is unclear. Trimming cost V 6 bases and J 8 bases, with 11 bases left between them. Germline V CDR1 and CDR2: SGHAT, FQDESV (reference sequence). The length of the CDR3 is 13 residues. DNA for the CDR3: TGTGCCAGCAGTCAGACAATGGATTCACCCCTCCACTTT. This codes for CASSQTMDSPLHF.

The gene calls are TRBV5-1 and TRBJ2-3, with D possibly being TRBD1 (6 bases). The germline V gene encodes CDR1 SGHRS and CDR2 YFSETQ. V was trimmed by 0 bases and J by 3 bases, leaving 11 bases between them. The length of the CDR3 is 15 residues. The CDR3 protein is CASSLGGGGTDTQYF. The CDR3 DNA reads TGCGCCAGCAGCTTGGGAGGGGGTGGAACAGATACGCAGTATTTT.

The J gene is TRBJ2-3, the V gene TRBV21-1; the D call TRBD1 from the table was never checked on the DNA. TRBV21-1 is listed as a pseudogene. The CDR3 covers 16 residues. The CDR3 DNA sequence: TGTGCCAGCAGCCGAGAGGGACAGGGAGGCACAGATACGCAGTATTTT. Protein product: CASSREGQGGTDTQYF.